Listed below are T cell receptor beta chains from one sample, sequenced in a study of blood T cell repertoires in COVID-19. Method: immunoSEQ multiplex PCR; TCRdb's copy keeps in-frame clones and lacks some. The table records more than 80,000 clones, 85% to 90% of them present only once. The sample comprised peripheral blood. The receptors derive from a man aged 40-49 years with acute or convalescent COVID-19. Each CDR3 is given with its conserved first and last residue. The order of the fields is D gene, clone size, V gene, J gene, CDR3 DNA, CDR3 protein. The D gene is left open where the match is weak. Size values are once, few and many counts, or a class for expanded clones, and some rows have none.

D: TRBD1
size: .
V: TRBV5-1
J: TRBJ2-5
DNA: TGCGCCAGCAGCTTGGCTGGGCAGGGGGTGGAGACCCAGTACTTC
CDR3: CASSLAGQGVETQYF

D: .
size: .
V: TRBV5-5
J: TRBJ2-1
DNA: TGTGCCAGCAGCATGGACTCGAGCTCCTACAATGAGCAGTTCTTC
CDR3: CASSMDSSSYNEQFF

D: .
size: .
V: TRBV14
J: TRBJ2-5
DNA: TGTGCCAGCAGCCAGAGCAGGGTAGAGACCCAGTACTTC
CDR3: CASSQSRVETQYF

D: .
size: once
V: TRBV29-1
J: TRBJ1-1
DNA: TGCAGCGTTGGAGCGAACACTGAAGCTTTCTTT
CDR3: CSVGANTEAFF

D: TRBD1
size: .
V: TRBV19
J: TRBJ1-5
DNA: TGTGCCAGTAGTATGACAGGGAGGAATCAGCCCCAGCATTTT
CDR3: CASSMTGRNQPQHF

D: .
size: .
V: TRBV7-9
J: TRBJ2-1
DNA: TGTGCCAGCAGCATCCATCTGAGGGAGCGGGACAATGAGCAGTTCTTC
CDR3: CASSIHLRERDNEQFF

D: TRBD1
size: few
V: TRBV11-2
J: TRBJ2-3
DNA: TGTGCCAGCAGCTCCAGGACAGGGGGCCGTAGCACAGATACGCAGTATTTT
CDR3: CASSSRTGGRSTDTQYF

D: .
size: .
V: TRBV7-2
J: TRBJ1-1
DNA: TGTGCCAGCAGCTTAACCGGACAGAACACTGAAGCTTTCTTT
CDR3: CASSLTGQNTEAFF

D: .
size: once
V: TRBV29-1
J: TRBJ1-1
DNA: TGCAGCGCTAACGGGCAGGGGAATTTTTTGGCCACTGAAGCTTTCTTT
CDR3: CSANGQGNFLATEAFF

D: .
size: .
V: TRBV6-5
J: TRBJ1-1
DNA: TGTGCCAGCACCGTGACAGTTAACACTGAAGCTTTCTTT
CDR3: CASTVTVNTEAFF

D: .
size: .
V: TRBV7-2
J: TRBJ2-7
DNA: TGTGCCAGCAGCTTAGCCCCCTATTATGAGCAGTACTTC
CDR3: CASSLAPYYEQYF

D: TRBD2
size: .
V: TRBV7-9
J: TRBJ2-1
DNA: TGTGCCAGCAGCCAGACTAGCGAGTACAATGAGCAGTTCTTC
CDR3: CASSQTSEYNEQFF

D: TRBD1
size: .
V: TRBV30
J: TRBJ1-3
DNA: TGTGCCTGGAGTGTTTTGGGGACAGGGGGCGTCTGGTTTGAAAACACCATATATTTT
CDR3: CAWSVLGTGGVWFENTIYF

D: .
size: .
V: TRBV7-3
J: TRBJ1-2
DNA: TGTGCCAGCAGCTTAGACAGCGGGGAGGACAGTTCGTACACCTTC
CDR3: CASSLDSGEDSSYTF

D: TRBD2
size: .
V: TRBV3-1/TRBV3-2
J: TRBJ2-3
DNA: TGTGCCAGCAGCCAATCTGGAACTAGCGGGAGGGGAGACTCTACGCAGTATTTT
CDR3: CASSQSGTSGRGDSTQYF

D: .
size: .
V: TRBV15
J: TRBJ2-1
DNA: TGTGCCACCAGCACCCGGGTGTCGGCTGGTGAGCAGTTCTTC
CDR3: CATSTRVSAGEQFF

D: .
size: .
V: TRBV5-4
J: TRBJ2-2
DNA: TGTGCCAGCAGCTTAGGGGCAGGGAAGGTCACCGGGGAGCTGTTTTTT
CDR3: CASSLGAGKVTGELFF

D: .
size: .
V: TRBV7-8
J: TRBJ1-2
DNA: TGTGCCAGCAGCTTAGCTGGGGGGGTGGGCTATGGCTACACCTTC
CDR3: CASSLAGGVGYGYTF